Listed here is a single T cell receptor beta chain. Its target is not known. A much larger clone sits a single nucleotide away, making a read error possible. Hyperthyroidism was newly diagnosed in patients aged 18 to 65 (duration under 2 months). RNA transcripts provided the source from which TCR beta CDR3 regions were amplified. In the first-round RT-PCR of the TCR CDR3, the HTBI primer set was used. TCRdb analysed the multiplex PCR reads with MiXCR anew, one entry per CDR3 protein. The sample lists 600,000 to 750,000 distinct CDR3 sequences, around a sixth occurring once. The V gene lost 6 bases and the J gene lost 3 bases, with 12 bases spanning the gap. The CDR3 has 14 amino acids. Per germline, CDR1 MDHEN and CDR2 SYDVKM. This specimen belongs to a study of T cells in Graves' hyperthyroidism and ophthalmopathy. Study-wide results and caveats: Ophthalmopathy cases were set apart from stable hyperthyroidism by a 13 V-J model.

This chain joins TRBV28 and TRBJ1-5, with D possibly matching TRBD1 (5 bases). The source material was blood. This TCR was recovered from a man over 45 with Graves' hyperthyroidism. Here the CDR3 DNA reads TGTGCCAGCAGGTTTAGGGGTAACAATCAGCCCCAGCATTTT. As protein: CASRFRGNNQPQHF.